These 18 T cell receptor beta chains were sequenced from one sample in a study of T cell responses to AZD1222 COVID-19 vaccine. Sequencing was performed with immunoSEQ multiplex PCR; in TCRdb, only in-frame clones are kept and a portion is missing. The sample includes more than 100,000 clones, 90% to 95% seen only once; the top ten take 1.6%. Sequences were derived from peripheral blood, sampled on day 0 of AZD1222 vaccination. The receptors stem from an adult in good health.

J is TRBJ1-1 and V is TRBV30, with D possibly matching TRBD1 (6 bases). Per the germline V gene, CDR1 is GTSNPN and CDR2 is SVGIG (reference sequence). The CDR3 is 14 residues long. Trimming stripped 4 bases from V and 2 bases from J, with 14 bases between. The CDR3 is CAWTGERGNTEAFF. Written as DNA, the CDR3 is TGTGCCTGGACAGGGGAGAGAGGTAACACTGAAGCTTTCTTT.

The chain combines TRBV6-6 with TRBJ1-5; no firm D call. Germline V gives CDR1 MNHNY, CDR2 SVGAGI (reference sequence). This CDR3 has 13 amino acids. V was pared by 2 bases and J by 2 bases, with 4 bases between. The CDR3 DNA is TGTGCCAGCAGTTACAGGGGCAATCAGCCCCAGCATTTT. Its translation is CASSYRGNQPQHF.

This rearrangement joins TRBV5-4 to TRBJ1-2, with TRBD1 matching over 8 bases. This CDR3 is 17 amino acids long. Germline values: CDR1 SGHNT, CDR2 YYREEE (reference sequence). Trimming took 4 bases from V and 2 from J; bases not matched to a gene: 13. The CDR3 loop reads CASSLGGYRGANYGYTF. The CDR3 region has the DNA TGTGCCAGCAGCCTAGGGGGATACAGGGGGGCGAACTATGGCTACACCTTC. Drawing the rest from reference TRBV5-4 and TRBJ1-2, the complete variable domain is ETGVTQSPTHLIKTRGQQVTLRCSSQSGHNTVSWYQQALGQGPQFIFQYYREEENGRGNFPPRFSGLQFPNYSSELNVNALELDDSALYLCASSLGGYRGANYGYTFGSGTRLTVV.

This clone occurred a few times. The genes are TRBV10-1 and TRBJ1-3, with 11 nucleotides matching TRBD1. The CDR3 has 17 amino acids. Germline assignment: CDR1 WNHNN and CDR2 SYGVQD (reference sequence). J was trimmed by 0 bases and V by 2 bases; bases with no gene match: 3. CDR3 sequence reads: CASSEHGTGGSGNTIYF. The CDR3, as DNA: TGCGCCAGCAGTGAGCATGGGACAGGGGGCTCTGGAAACACCATATATTTT.

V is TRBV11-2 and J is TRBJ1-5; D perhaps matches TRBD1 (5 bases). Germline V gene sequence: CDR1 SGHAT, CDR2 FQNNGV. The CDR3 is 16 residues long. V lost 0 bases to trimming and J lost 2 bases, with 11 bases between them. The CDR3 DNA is TGTGCCAGCAGCTTAGAGCAGGACATACGCAATCAGCCCCAGCATTTT. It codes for CASSLEQDIRNQPQHF.

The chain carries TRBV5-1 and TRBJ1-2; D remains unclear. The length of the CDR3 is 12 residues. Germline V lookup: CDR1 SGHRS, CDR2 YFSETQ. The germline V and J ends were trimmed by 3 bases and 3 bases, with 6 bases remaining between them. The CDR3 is CASSSGDYGYTF. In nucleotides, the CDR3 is TGCGCCAGCAGCTCCGGCGACTATGGCTACACCTTC. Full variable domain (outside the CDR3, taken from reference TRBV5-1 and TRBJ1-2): KAGVTQTPRYLIKTRGQQVTLSCSPISGHRSVSWYQQTPGQGLQFLFEYFSETQRNKGNFPGRFSGRQFSNSRSEMNVSTLELGDSALYLCASSSGDYGYTFGSGTRLTVV.

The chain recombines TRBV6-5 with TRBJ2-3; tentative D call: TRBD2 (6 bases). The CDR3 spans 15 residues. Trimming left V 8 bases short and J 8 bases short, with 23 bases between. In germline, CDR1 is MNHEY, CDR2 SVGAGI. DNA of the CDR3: TGTGCCAGCGCTCCCGGGACTTCTTTTTATAGTACGCAGTATTTT. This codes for CASAPGTSFYSTQYF.

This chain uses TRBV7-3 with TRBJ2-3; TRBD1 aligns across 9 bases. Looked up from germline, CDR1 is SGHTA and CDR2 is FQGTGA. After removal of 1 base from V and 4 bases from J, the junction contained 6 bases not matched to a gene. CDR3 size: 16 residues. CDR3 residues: CASSLIGQGFPDTQYF. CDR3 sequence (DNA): TGTGCCAGCAGCTTAATAGGACAGGGGTTCCCAGATACGCAGTATTTT.

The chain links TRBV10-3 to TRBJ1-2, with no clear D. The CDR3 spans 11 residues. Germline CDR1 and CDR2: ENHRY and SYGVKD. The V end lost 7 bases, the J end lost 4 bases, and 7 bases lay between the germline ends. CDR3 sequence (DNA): TGTGCCATCACAGGTCTCTATGGCTACACCTTC. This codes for CAITGLYGYTF.

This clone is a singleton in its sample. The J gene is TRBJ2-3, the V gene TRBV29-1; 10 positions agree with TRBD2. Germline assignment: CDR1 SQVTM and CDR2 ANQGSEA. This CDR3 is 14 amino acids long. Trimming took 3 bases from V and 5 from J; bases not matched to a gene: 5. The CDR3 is CSVDLAGGQDTQYF. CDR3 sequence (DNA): TGCAGCGTTGATTTAGCGGGAGGTCAAGATACGCAGTATTTT.

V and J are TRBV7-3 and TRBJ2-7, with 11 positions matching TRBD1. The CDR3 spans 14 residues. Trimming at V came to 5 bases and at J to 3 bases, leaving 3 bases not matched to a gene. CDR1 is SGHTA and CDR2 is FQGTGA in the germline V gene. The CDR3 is CASSAGTGGYEQYF. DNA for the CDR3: TGTGCCAGCAGCGCCGGGACAGGGGGCTACGAGCAGTACTTC. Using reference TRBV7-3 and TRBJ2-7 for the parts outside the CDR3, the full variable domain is GAGVSQTPSNKVTEKGKYVELRCDPISGHTALYWYRQSLGQGPEFLIYFQGTGAADDSGLPNDRFFAVRPEGSVSTLKIQRTERGDSAVYLCASSAGTGGYEQYFGPGTRLTVT.

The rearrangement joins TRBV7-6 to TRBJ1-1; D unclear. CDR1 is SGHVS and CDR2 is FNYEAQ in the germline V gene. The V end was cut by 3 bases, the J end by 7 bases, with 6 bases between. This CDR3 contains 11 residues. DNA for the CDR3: TGTGCCAGCAGCTTGGGGTTTGAAGCTTTCTTT. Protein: CASSLGFEAFF.

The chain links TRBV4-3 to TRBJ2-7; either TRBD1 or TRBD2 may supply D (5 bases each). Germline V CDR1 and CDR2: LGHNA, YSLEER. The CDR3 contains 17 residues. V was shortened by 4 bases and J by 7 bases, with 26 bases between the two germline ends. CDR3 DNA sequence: TGCGCCAGCAGCCGACAGCGGCCACCCAACCCTACCGGGGAGCAGTACTTC. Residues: CASSRQRPPNPTGEQYF.

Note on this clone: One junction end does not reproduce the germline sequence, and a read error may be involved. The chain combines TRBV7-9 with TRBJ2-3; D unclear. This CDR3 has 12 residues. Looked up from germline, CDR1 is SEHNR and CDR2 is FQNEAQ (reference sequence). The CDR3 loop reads CASTLGVNTQYF. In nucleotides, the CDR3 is TGTGCCAGCACCTTAGGCGTTAATACGCAGTATTTT.

CDR3 DNA: TGTGCCAGCAGTTTATTGGCTAGCGGGAGCTTCTACACCGGGGAGCTGTTTTTT. Protein product: CASSLLASGSFYTGELFF. The rearrangement uses TRBV28 and TRBJ2-2; the match to TRBD2 covers 10 bases. This CDR3 has 18 amino acids. The V gene end was trimmed by 1 base and the J gene end by 3 bases; junction bases not matched to a gene: 8. CDR1 and CDR2 from the germline V gene are MDHEN and SYDVKM.

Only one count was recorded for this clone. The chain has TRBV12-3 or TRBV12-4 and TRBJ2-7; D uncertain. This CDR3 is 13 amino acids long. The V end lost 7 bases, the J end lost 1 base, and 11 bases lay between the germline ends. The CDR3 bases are TGTGCCAGCACCTGGACCCTTTCCTACGAGCAGTACTTC. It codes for CASTWTLSYEQYF.

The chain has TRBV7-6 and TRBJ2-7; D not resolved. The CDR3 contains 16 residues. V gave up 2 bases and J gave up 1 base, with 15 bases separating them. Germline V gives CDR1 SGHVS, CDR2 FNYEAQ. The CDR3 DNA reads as TGTGCCAGCAGCTTACAACGGCTCGGCAGGTCCTACGAGCAGTACTTC. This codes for CASSLQRLGRSYEQYF. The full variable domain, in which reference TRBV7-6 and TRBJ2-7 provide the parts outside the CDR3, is GAGVSQSPRYKVTKRGQDVALRCDPISGHVSLYWYRQALGQGPEFLTYFNYEAQQDKSGLPNDRFSAERPEGSISTLTIQRTEQRDSAMYRCASSLQRLGRSYEQYFGPGTRLTVT.

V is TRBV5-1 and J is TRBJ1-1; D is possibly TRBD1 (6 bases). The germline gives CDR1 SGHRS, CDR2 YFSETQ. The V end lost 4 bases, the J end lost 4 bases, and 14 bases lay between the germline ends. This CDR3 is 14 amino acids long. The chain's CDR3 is CASSNPTGTTEAFF. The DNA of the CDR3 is TGCGCCAGCAGCAACCCTACAGGGACCACTGAAGCTTTCTTT.